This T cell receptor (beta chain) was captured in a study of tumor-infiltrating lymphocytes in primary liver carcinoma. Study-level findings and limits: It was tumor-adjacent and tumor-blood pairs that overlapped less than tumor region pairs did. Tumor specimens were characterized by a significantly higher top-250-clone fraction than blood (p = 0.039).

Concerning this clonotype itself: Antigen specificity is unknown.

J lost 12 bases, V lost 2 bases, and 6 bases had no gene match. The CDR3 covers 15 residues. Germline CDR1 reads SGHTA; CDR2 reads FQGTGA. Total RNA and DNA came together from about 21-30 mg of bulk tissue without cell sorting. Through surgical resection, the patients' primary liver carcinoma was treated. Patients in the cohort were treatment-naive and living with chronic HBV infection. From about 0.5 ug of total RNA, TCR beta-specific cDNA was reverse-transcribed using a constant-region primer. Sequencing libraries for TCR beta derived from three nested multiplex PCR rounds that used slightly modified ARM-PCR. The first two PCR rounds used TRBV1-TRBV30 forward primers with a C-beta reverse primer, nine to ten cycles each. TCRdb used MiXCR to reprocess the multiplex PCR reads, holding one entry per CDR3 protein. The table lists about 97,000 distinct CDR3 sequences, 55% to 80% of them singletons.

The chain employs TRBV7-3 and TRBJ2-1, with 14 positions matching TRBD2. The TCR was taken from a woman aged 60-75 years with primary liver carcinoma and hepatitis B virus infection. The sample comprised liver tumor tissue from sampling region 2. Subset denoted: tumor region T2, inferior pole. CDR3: CASSLEGLAGERQFF. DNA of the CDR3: TGTGCCAGCAGCTTAGAGGGACTAGCGGGAGAGAGGCAGTTCTTC.